The 14 T cell receptor beta chains reported below all come from one sample, sequenced in a study of T cell repertoires in cytomegalovirus infection. One entry per CDR3 protein, called by TCRdb with MiXCR from the reads. The profile shows approximately 500,000 distinct CDR3 sequences, around a third of them singletons. No antigen has been assigned to these receptors. The starting material was cultured PBMCs, obtained from culture after CMV antigen stimulation. The receptors were gathered from a human donor in good health (CMV status not recorded). Some clones in this sample may be carry-over from other donors' samples.

The V gene is TRBV7-2, the J gene TRBJ2-7; D gene unclear. Trimming left V 1 base short and J 4 bases short, with 11 bases between. The CDR3 spans 14 residues. Germline V CDR1 and CDR2: SGHTA, FQGNSA. CDR3 sequence (DNA): TGTGCCAGCAGCTTAGGGGCAAGGCCATACGAGCAGTACGTC. Protein product: CASSLGARPYEQYV.

This clonotype has more than one count but fewer than ten. The V call is TRBV4-3, the J call TRBJ2-1, with 9 bases fitting TRBD1. This CDR3 spans 18 amino acids. Germline V gene data show CDR1 as LGHNA and CDR2 as YSLEER. V lost 1 base to trimming and J lost 6 bases; unmatched junction nucleotides: 13. The CDR3 is CASSQVGPGTGRVNEQFF. CDR3 coding DNA: TGCGCCAGCAGCCAAGTAGGCCCCGGGACAGGGCGAGTCAATGAGCAGTTCTTC.

The chain carries TRBV27 and TRBJ2-7, with 7 bases aligning to TRBD2. The CDR3 extends over 13 amino acids. With V trimmed by 6 bases and J by 12 bases, 14 bases remained unmatched. Germline CDR1 and CDR2: MNHEY and SMNVEV (reference sequence). The DNA for the CDR3 is TGTGCCAGCAGGCCACACTTTACTAGCGATCGGTACTTC. Protein: CASRPHFTSDRYF.

The chain employs TRBV27 and TRBJ2-1; D might be TRBD2 (6 bases). There are 15 residues in the CDR3. Looked up from germline, CDR1 is MNHEY and CDR2 is SMNVEV (reference sequence). Deletions cut 2 bases from V and 4 bases from J, with 12 bases between. The CDR3 DNA is TGTGCCAGCAGTTTAACTAGCAGAAGATACAATGAGCAGTTCTTC. This sequence encodes CASSLTSRRYNEQFF.

This clonotype was seen many times. V is TRBV20-1 and J is TRBJ1-5; maybe TRBD1 (5 bases). The V end lost 6 bases, the J end lost 7 bases, and 16 bases lay between the germline ends. The germline CDR1 and CDR2 sequences are DFQATT and SNEGSKA (reference sequence). The CDR3 runs 13 residues. In DNA, the CDR3 is TGCAGTGCAAAATACCAGGGCGGACAGCCCCAGCATTTT. It yields the protein CSAKYQGGQPQHF.

The chain combines TRBV6-2 or TRBV6-3 with TRBJ2-5; weak D call: TRBD1 (5 bases). CDR1 is MNHEY and CDR2 is SVGEGT in the germline V gene. V gave up 5 bases and J gave up 5 bases, with 9 bases separating them. This CDR3 has 12 residues. The CDR3 nucleotides read TGTGCCAGCAGTCGGACAAGGGAGACCCAGTACTTC. The encoded protein is CASSRTRETQYF.

The chain is built from TRBV27 and TRBJ2-7; the D gene is possibly TRBD1 (5 bases). Germline values: CDR1 MNHEY, CDR2 SMNVEV (reference sequence). Trimming removed 5 bases at V and 2 bases at J, with 19 bases between. The CDR3 is 16 amino acids. CDR3 protein: CASSPFSSGRAYEQYV. The CDR3 DNA reads TGTGCCAGCAGTCCATTCTCATCGGGCAGGGCCTACGAGCAGTACGTC.

The genes are TRBV12-3 or TRBV12-4 and TRBJ2-1; TRBD1 agrees at 10 bases. There are 15 residues in the CDR3. The V and J ends lost 6 bases and 6 bases, in that order; junction bases with no gene match: 8. The CDR3 bases are TGTGCCAGCAGAATCCGTGGGACAGGGGTCAATGAGCAGTTCTTC. This codes for CASRIRGTGVNEQFF.

This clonotype was found a few times. The chain has TRBV7-6 and TRBJ1-1; D is undetermined. There are 13 residues in the CDR3. Germline CDR1 and CDR2: SGHVS and FNYEAQ. Trimming pared 8 bases from V and 0 bases from J, leaving 10 bases between. CDR3 nucleotide sequence: TGTGCCAGCGTGTCGGAACTGAACACTGAAGCTTTCTTT. It specifies CASVSELNTEAFF.

V usage is TRBV29-1 and J usage is TRBJ2-7, with 8 bases aligning to TRBD1. The CDR3 contains 16 residues. V dropped 3 bases and J dropped 1; count of bases not matched to a gene: 11. Per the germline V gene, CDR1 is SQVTM and CDR2 is ANQGSEA. In DNA form, the CDR3 reads TGCAGCGTTGAGTACGTTGGGCAGGGGGCTTCCTACGAGCAGTACTTC. Translating gives CSVEYVGQGASYEQYF.

This clonotype occurred a few times. The chain combines TRBV10-3 with TRBJ2-5; D call uncertain. Germline CDR1 is ENHRY and CDR2 is SYGVKD. This CDR3 comprises 14 residues. Deletions cut 8 bases from V and 4 bases from J, with 17 bases between. CDR3 nucleotides: TGTGCCATCGGTTGGTCCTACGGAACAGAGACCCAGTACTTC. It encodes CAIGWSYGTETQYF.

This chain links TRBV7-2 with TRBJ2-7; 10 bases map to TRBD2. The J segment lost 4 bases and the V segment lost 5 bases, leaving 2 bases of the junction unmatched. The CDR3 extends over 13 amino acids. Germline V CDR1 and CDR2: SGHTA, FQGNSA. CDR3 loop: CASSQAGGYEQYV. Here the CDR3 DNA reads TGTGCCAGCAGCCAAGCGGGAGGGTACGAGCAGTACGTC.

The chain is built from TRBV20-1 and TRBJ1-1; 7 nucleotides agree with TRBD1. Trimming took 2 bases from V and 5 from J; bases not matched to a gene: 5. From germline, CDR1 is DFQATT and CDR2 SNEGSKA (reference sequence). The CDR3 length is 13 residues. CDR3 sequence reads: CSARPPGGTEAFF. Written as DNA, the CDR3 is TGCAGTGCTAGACCCCCAGGGGGAACTGAAGCTTTCTTT.

The genes are TRBV28 and TRBJ2-3; 7 nucleotides agree with TRBD1. Losses at the gene ends were 4 bases for V and 6 bases for J; bases not matched to a gene: 1. Germline lookup yields CDR1 MDHEN and CDR2 SYDVKM. The CDR3 spans 12 residues. The CDR3 loop is CASSSDRDTQYF. In DNA, the CDR3 is TGTGCCAGCAGTTCGGACAGGGATACGCAGTATTTT.